This T cell receptor beta chain originates from a study of shared clonotypes between healthy human individuals. Findings and limits, study-wide: Clonotype sharing across several donors was observed for roughly 5% of naive CD4 clonotypes. It was the non-shared clonotypes that had lower generation probabilities than clonotypes shared by all four donors. Naive subsets tended to show greater estimated richness than memory subsets.

TCRdb keeps only in-frame clones here, not all; method: immunoSEQ multiplex PCR. The sample has about 1.1 million clones; about 72% are singletons. Germline CDR1 reads LNHDA; CDR2 reads SQIVND (reference sequence). The junction had 3 bases not matched to a gene; V was cut back by 6 bases and J by 4 bases. The CDR3 spans 14 residues. As regards this clone: Its target is unknown.

Nashville, Tennessee was home to all donors, each a Caucasian adult. The chain carries TRBV19 and TRBJ2-2; 9 bases match TRBD1. The source is a man aged 18 to 30 in good health. Some clones in this sample may be carry-over from other donors' samples. The material sequenced was memory CD4+ T cells from PBMCs. The subset here: CD45RA-negative fraction. CDR3 loop: CASSKTGGTGELFF. In nucleotides, the CDR3 is TGTGCCAGTAGCAAGACAGGGGGCACCGGGGAGCTGTTTTTT. Full variable domain (outside the CDR3, taken from reference TRBV19 and TRBJ2-2): DGGITQSPKYLFRKEGQNVTLSCEQNLNHDAMYWYRQDPGQGLRLIYYSQIVNDFQKGDIAEGYSVSREKKESFPLTVTSAQKNPTAFYLCASSKTGGTGELFFGEGSRLTVL.